A selection of T cell receptor beta chains follows, all from one sample in a study of CD8+CD57+ T cells in acquired aplastic anemia. TCRdb re-called the reads with MiXCR, one entry per CDR3 protein. Seen here are over 200,000 distinct CDR3 sequences, over 60% observed once, and the top ten hold over 25%. The specimen sequenced was sorted CD4+, CD8+, or CD8+CD57+ T cells (not recorded which) from PBMCs. Receptors originate from a human donor in good health. CDR3s include the opening cysteine and the closing phenylalanine or tryptophan. The D gene is left open where the match is weak. Size is stated for part of the rows, as once, few or many counts, or as a class when the clone is expanded.

D gene,J gene,clone size,V gene,CDR3 protein,CDR3 DNA
-,TRBJ2-1,once,TRBV12-3/TRBV12-4,CASPRGGEQFF,TGTGCCAGTCCTAGGGGGGGCGAGCAGTTCTTC
-,TRBJ1-5,-,TRBV6-4,CARGGHQPQHF,TGTGCCAGGGGAGGACATCAGCCCCAGCATTTT
-,TRBJ2-1,many,TRBV6-1,CASPRRDIGYNEQFF,TGTGCCAGCCCCCGCCGGGACATAGGATACAATGAGCAGTTCTTC
-,TRBJ2-3,-,TRBV2,CASTGLGSTDTQYF,TGTGCCAGCACCGGCCTAGGGAGCACAGATACGCAGTATTTT
TRBD2,TRBJ2-1,-,TRBV7-9,CASSSLAGGEVNEQFF,TGTGCCAGCAGCTCACTAGCGGGGGGGGAGGTTAATGAGCAGTTCTTC
TRBD1,TRBJ2-5,few,TRBV10-3,CAISVGQGALTQYF,TGTGCCATCAGTGTGGGACAGGGGGCCTTGACCCAGTACTTC
-,TRBJ2-7,-,TRBV2,CASSYSTALGEQYF,TGTGCCAGCAGTTACTCGACGGCCCTCGGGGAGCAGTACTTC
-,TRBJ2-7,-,TRBV7-9,CASSLETSSEQYF,TGTGCCAGCAGCTTAGAAACTAGCAGCGAGCAGTACTTC
TRBD1,TRBJ2-7,-,TRBV13,CASSSRRTGFYEQYF,TGTGCCAGCAGCTCCCGCCGGACAGGATTCTACGAGCAGTACTTC
-,TRBJ1-2,-,TRBV7-9,CASSAPGGVDGYTF,TGTGCCAGCAGCGCTCCCGGGGGGGTTGATGGCTACACCTTC
-,TRBJ2-2,-,TRBV9,CASSVGGENTGELFF,TGTGCCAGCAGCGTAGGCGGGGAGAACACCGGGGAGCTGTTTTTT
-,TRBJ2-7,few,TRBV10-3,CAISDTAPYEQYF,TGTGCCATCAGTGATACCGCACCCTACGAGCAGTACTTC
-,TRBJ2-5,-,TRBV20-1,CSAPGQGETQYF,TGCAGTGCTCCGGGACAAGGAGAGACCCAGTACTTC
-,TRBJ2-1,many,TRBV4-3,CASSQDRPDISSYNEQFF,TGCGCCAGCAGCCAAGATCGTCCCGACATCTCCTCCTACAATGAGCAGTTCTTC
TRBD1,TRBJ1-4,-,TRBV20-1,CSARGDRDDEKLFF,TGCAGTGCTAGAGGGGACAGGGATGATGAAAAACTGTTTTTT
-,TRBJ2-7,-,TRBV7-3,CASSLLASLAYEQYF,TGTGCCAGCAGCTTACTGGCTAGCTTGGCCTACGAGCAGTACTTC
TRBD1,TRBJ1-3,-,TRBV2,CASSEDRATGNTIYF,TGTGCCAGCAGCGAGGACAGGGCGACTGGAAACACCATATATTTT
-,TRBJ1-6,-,TRBV20-1,CSARVKNSYNSPLHF,TGCAGTGCTAGAGTAAAGAACTCCTATAATTCACCCCTCCACTTT
-,TRBJ1-2,-,TRBV24-1,CATSDSRTERNGYTF,TGTGCCACCAGTGATTCACGGACGGAAAGAAATGGCTACACCTTC
TRBD1,TRBJ2-3,many,TRBV6-2/TRBV6-3,CASTLLRGTDTQYF,TGTGCCAGCACCTTGCTCAGGGGGACAGATACGCAGTATTTT
-,TRBJ1-5,once,TRBV2,CASGGDGPNQPQHF,TGTGCCAGCGGAGGGGACGGACCCAATCAGCCCCAGCATTTT
-,TRBJ2-3,many,TRBV7-6,CASSLVPQGGEDTQYF,TGTGCCAGCAGCTTAGTCCCCCAGGGCGGGGAAGATACGCAGTATTTT
TRBD2,TRBJ2-7,-,TRBV29-1,CSVEWSSGSSYEQYF,TGCAGCGTTGAATGGAGTAGCGGGAGCTCCTACGAGCAGTACTTC
-,TRBJ2-1,-,TRBV11-1,CASQAGSAGNYNEQFF,TGCGCCAGCCAAGCGGGCTCGGCGGGGAATTACAATGAGCAGTTCTTC
-,TRBJ2-1,many,TRBV7-2,CASSPGNYYNEQFF,TGTGCCAGCAGCCCGGGAAATTATTACAATGAGCAGTTCTTC
-,TRBJ2-7,-,TRBV2,CASSGPRTFSYEQYF,TGTGCCAGCAGTGGCCCGCGGACTTTCTCCTACGAGCAGTACTTC
-,TRBJ1-1,-,TRBV12-3/TRBV12-4,CASSYGTREAFF,TGTGCCAGCAGTTACGGGACACGAGAAGCTTTCTTT
TRBD1,TRBJ2-5,-,TRBV7-6,CASSSGAGGSETQYF,TGTGCCAGCAGCTCAGGGGCAGGGGGATCGGAGACCCAGTACTTC
TRBD2,TRBJ2-3,-,TRBV6-5,CAVSEAGGADTQYF,TGTGCCGTTTCTGAGGCGGGAGGGGCAGATACGCAGTATTTT
-,TRBJ1-1,-,TRBV29-1,CSVGQSNTEAFF,TGCAGCGTTGGACAGAGTAACACTGAAGCTTTCTTT